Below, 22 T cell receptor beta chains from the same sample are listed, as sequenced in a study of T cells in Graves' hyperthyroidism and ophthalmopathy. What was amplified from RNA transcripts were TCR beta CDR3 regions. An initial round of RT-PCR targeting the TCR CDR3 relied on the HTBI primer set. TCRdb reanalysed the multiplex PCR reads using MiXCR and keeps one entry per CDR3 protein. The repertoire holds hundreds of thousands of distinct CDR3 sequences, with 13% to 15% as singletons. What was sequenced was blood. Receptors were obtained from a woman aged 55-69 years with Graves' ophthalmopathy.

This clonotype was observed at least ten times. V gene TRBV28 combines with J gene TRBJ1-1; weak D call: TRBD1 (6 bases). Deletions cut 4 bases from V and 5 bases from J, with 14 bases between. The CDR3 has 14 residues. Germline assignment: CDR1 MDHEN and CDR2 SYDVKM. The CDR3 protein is CASSSRGRGTEAFF. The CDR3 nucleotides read TGTGCCAGCAGTTCGCGGGGGCGTGGGACTGAAGCTTTCTTT.

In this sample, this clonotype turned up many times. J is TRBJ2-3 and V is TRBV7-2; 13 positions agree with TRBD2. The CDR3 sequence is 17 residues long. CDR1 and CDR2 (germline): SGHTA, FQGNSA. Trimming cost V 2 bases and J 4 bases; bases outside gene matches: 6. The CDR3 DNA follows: TGTGCCAGCAGCTTACGGACTAGCGGGAGAATGGCAGATACGCAGTATTTT. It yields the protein CASSLRTSGRMADTQYF.

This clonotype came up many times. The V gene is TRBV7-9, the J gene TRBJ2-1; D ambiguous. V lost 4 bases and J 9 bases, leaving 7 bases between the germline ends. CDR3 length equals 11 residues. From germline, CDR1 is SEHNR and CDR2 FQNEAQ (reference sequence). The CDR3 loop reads CASSSRIEQFF. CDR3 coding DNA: TGTGCCAGCAGCTCCAGAATTGAGCAGTTCTTC.

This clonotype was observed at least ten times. The CDR3 DNA reads TGTGCCAGCAGCTTGGGCGGGCAATTCAATGAGCAGTTCTTC. As protein: CASSLGGQFNEQFF. The chain couples TRBV7-2 to TRBJ2-1, with D possibly matching TRBD2 (5 bases). CDR1 SGHTA and CDR2 FQGNSA come from the germline V gene. V lost 3 bases to trimming and J lost 6 bases, with 12 bases between them. The CDR3 consists of 14 residues.

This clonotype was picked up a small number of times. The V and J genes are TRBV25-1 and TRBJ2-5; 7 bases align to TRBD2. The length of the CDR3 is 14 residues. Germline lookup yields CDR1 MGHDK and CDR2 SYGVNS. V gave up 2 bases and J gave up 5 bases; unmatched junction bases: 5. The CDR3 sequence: CASSEAGVAETQYF. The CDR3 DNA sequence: TGTGCCAGCAGTGAAGCGGGAGTAGCGGAGACCCAGTACTTC.

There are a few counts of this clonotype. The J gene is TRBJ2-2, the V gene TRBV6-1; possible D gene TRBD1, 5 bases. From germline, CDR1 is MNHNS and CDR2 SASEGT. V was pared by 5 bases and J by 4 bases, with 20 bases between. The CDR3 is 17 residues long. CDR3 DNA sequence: TGTGCCAGCAGTTATTCTTGGTCGTCAGGGTTCACCGGGGAGCTGTTTTTT. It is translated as CASSYSWSSGFTGELFF.

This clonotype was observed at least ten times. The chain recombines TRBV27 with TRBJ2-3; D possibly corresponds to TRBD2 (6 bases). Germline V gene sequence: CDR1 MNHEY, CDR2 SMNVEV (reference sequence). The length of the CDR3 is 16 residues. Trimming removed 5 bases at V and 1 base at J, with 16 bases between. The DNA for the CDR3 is TGTGCCAGCAGTGTTGTTGCGGGACGGGGCACAGATACGCAGTATTTT. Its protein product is CASSVVAGRGTDTQYF.

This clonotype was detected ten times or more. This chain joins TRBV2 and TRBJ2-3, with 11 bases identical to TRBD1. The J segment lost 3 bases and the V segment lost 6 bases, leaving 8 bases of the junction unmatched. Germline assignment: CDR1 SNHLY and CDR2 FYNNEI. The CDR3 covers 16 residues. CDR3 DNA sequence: TGTGCCAGCAGAGACTCCGGGACAGGGGGGACAGATACGCAGTATTTT. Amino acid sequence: CASRDSGTGGTDTQYF.

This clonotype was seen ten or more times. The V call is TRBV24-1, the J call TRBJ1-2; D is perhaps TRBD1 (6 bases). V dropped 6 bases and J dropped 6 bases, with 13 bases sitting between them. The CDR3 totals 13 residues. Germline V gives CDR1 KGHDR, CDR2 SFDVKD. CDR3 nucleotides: TGTGCCACCAGTAGGGGGGCGCAGCATGGCTACACCTTC. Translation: CATSRGAQHGYTF.

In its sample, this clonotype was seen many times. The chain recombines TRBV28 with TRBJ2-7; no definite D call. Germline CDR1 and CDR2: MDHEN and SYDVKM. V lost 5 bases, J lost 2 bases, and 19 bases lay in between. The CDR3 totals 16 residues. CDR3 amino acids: CASSGLRPPGPYEQYF. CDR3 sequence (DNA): TGTGCCAGCAGTGGTTTGCGCCCTCCAGGACCCTACGAGCAGTACTTC. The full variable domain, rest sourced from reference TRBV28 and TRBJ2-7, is DVKVTQSSRYLVKRTGEKVFLECVQDMDHENMFWYRQDPGLGLRLIYFSYDVKMKEKGDIPEGYSVSREKKERFSLILESASTNQTSMYLCASSGLRPPGPYEQYFGPGTRLTVT.

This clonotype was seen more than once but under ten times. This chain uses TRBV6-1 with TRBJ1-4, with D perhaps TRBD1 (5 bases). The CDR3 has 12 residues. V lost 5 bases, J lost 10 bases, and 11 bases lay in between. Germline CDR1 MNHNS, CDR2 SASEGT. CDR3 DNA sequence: TGTGCCAGCAGTTTAGGGACGGGAAAACTGTTTTTT. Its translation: CASSLGTGKLFF.

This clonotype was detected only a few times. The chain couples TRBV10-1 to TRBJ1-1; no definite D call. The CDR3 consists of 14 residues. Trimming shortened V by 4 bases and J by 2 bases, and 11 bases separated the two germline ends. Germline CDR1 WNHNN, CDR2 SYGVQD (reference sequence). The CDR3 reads CASSVGEGNTEAFF. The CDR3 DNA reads TGCGCCAGCAGTGTGGGAGAGGGAAACACTGAAGCTTTCTTT.

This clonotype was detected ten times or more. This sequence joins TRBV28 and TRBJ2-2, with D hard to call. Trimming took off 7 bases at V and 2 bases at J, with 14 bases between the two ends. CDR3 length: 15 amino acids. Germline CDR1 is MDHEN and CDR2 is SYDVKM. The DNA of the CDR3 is TGTGCCAGCACGACGGCTCGCTCAAACACCGGGGAGCTGTTTTTT. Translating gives CASTTARSNTGELFF.

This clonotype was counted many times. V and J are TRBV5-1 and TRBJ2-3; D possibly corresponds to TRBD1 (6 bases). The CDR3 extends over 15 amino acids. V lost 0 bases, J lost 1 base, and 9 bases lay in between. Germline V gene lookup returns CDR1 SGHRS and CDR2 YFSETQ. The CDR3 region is CASSLEQGGTDTQYF. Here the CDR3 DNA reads TGCGCCAGCAGCTTGGAACAGGGCGGCACAGATACGCAGTATTTT.

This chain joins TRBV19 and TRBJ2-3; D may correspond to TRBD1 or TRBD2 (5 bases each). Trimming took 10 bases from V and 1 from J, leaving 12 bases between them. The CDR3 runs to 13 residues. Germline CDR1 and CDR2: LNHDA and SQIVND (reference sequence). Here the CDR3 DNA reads TGTGCCACCCATGGGGGTGGCACAGATACGCAGTATTTT. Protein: CATHGGGTDTQYF.

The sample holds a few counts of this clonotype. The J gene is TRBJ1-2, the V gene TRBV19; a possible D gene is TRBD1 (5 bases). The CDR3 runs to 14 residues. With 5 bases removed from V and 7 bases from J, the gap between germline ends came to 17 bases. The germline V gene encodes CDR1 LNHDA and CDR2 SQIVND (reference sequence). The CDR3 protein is CASSLPGTPGGYTF. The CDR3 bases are TGTGCCAGTAGTTTGCCCGGGACCCCGGGTGGCTACACCTTC.

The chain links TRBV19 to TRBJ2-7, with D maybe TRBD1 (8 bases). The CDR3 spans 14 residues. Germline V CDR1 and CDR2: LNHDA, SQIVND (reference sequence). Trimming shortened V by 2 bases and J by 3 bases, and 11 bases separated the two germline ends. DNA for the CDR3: TGTGCCAGTAGTATAAGCGGGACAGGCTACGAGCAGTACTTC. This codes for CASSISGTGYEQYF.

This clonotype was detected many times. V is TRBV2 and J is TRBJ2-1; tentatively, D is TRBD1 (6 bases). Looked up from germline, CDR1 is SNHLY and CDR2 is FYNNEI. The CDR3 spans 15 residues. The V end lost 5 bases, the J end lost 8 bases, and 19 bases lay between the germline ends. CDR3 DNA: TGTGCCAGCAGTCCAGACAACAGGGTGTACGATGAGCAGTTCTTC. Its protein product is CASSPDNRVYDEQFF.

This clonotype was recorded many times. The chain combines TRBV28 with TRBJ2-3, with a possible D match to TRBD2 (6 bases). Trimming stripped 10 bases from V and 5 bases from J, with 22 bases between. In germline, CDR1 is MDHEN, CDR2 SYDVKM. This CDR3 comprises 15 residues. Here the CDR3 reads CATLLVGRGGDTQYF. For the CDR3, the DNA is TGTGCCACCTTACTTGTCGGGAGAGGTGGAGATACGCAGTATTTT. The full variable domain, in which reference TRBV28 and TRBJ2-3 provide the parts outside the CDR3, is DVKVTQSSRYLVKRTGEKVFLECVQDMDHENMFWYRQDPGLGLRLIYFSYDVKMKEKGDIPEGYSVSREKKERFSLILESASTNQTSMYLCATLLVGRGGDTQYFGPGTRLTVL.

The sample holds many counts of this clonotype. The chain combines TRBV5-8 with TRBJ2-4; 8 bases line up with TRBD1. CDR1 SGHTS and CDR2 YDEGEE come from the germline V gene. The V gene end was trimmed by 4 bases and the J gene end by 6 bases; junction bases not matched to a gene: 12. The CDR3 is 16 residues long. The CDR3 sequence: CASSASGQGAGNIQYF. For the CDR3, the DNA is TGTGCCAGCAGCGCTTCCGGGCAGGGGGCAGGAAACATTCAGTACTTC.

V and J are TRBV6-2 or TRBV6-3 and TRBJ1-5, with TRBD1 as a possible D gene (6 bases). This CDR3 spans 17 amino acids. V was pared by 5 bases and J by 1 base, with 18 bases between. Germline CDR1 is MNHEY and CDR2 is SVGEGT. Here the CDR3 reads CASSQRGTGSSNQPQHF. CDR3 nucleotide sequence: TGTGCCAGCAGTCAGAGGGGTACAGGGAGCAGCAATCAGCCCCAGCATTTT.

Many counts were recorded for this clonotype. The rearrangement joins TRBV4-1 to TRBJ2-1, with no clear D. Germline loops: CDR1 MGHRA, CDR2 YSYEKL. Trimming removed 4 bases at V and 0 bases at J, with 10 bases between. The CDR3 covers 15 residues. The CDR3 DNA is TGCGCCAGCAGCCCTTTAGTGAGCTCCTACAATGAGCAGTTCTTC. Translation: CASSPLVSSYNEQFF.